The 27 T cell receptor beta chains below all came from one sample that was sequenced in a study of OX40 agonist ivuxolimab in advanced cancers. TCRdb's table, derived via immunoSEQ multiplex PCR, lists solely in-frame clones and lacks some. The sample consists of about 83,000 clones, 84% of them appearing once. The starting material was CD4+ or CD8+ T cells sorted from blood, obtained in a trial of the OX40 agonist ivuxolimab. These receptors all stem from an adult with an advanced solid tumor such as melanoma, head and neck, liver or kidney cancer.

V usage is TRBV30 and J usage is TRBJ1-1; 9 positions match TRBD1. CDR1 and CDR2 from the germline V gene are GTSNPN and SVGIG (reference sequence). CDR3 size: 13 residues. The V and J ends lost 4 bases and 4 bases, in that order; junction bases with no gene match: 4. CDR3 sequence: CAWTSGQGTEAFF. DNA for the CDR3: TGTGCCTGGACGTCGGGACAGGGCACTGAAGCTTTCTTT.

This chain uses TRBV6-1 with TRBJ1-2; TRBD1 is a possible D gene (5 bases). The V gene's germline CDR1 is MNHNS and CDR2 SASEGT. The CDR3 runs to 14 residues. Trimming took 3 bases from V and 4 from J, leaving 12 bases between them. The CDR3 bases are TGTGCCAGCAGTGAGGTCTCCGGGGGCTATGGCTACACCTTC. Encoded protein: CASSEVSGGYGYTF.

The chain recombines TRBV5-4 with TRBJ1-1, with 9 bases matching TRBD1. This CDR3 has 15 amino acids. Losses at the gene ends were 4 bases for V and 5 bases for J; bases not matched to a gene: 9. CDR1 and CDR2 from the germline V gene are SGHNT and YYREEE (reference sequence). CDR3 nucleotides: TGTGCCAGCAGCGTGGGGACAGGGAAGGGAACTGAAGCTTTCTTT. Translated: CASSVGTGKGTEAFF.

V and J are TRBV7-3 and TRBJ2-7; TRBD2 matches at 8 bases. Germline CDR1 is SGHTA and CDR2 is FQGTGA. Trimming removed 5 bases from V and 4 bases from J; junction bases left unmatched: 4. The CDR3 is made up of 13 amino acids. CDR3: CASSPGGEYEQYF. The DNA for the CDR3 is TGTGCCAGCAGCCCCGGGGGGGAGTACGAGCAGTACTTC.

This clone appeared once. As DNA, the CDR3 is TGTGCCAGCAGTCAGGACAGGGGAACAGATACGCAGTATTTT. Its translation is CASSQDRGTDTQYF. The V and J genes are TRBV27 and TRBJ2-3, with TRBD1 matching over 9 bases. CDR3 size: 14 residues. CDR1 and CDR2 from the germline V gene are MNHEY and SMNVEV (reference sequence). The V and J ends lost 5 bases and 3 bases, in that order; junction bases with no gene match: 3.

This chain joins TRBV5-4 and TRBJ1-2, with D perhaps matching TRBD1 (6 bases). Per the germline V gene, CDR1 is SGHNT and CDR2 is YYREEE (reference sequence). The CDR3 length is 15 residues. The V end was cut by 2 bases, the J end by 6 bases, with 17 bases between. For the CDR3, the DNA is TGTGCCAGCAGCTTCGACCGGACAGCCCGAGATGGCTACACCTTC. The encoded protein is CASSFDRTARDGYTF. Looking up the rest from reference TRBV5-4 and TRBJ1-2 gives the full variable domain: ETGVTQSPTHLIKTRGQQVTLRCSSQSGHNTVSWYQQALGQGPQFIFQYYREEENGRGNFPPRFSGLQFPNYSSELNVNALELDDSALYLCASSFDRTARDGYTFGSGTRLTVV.

The chain couples TRBV18 to TRBJ1-2; D gene uncertain. The CDR3 is made up of 14 amino acids. V was pared by 0 bases and J by 5 bases, with 10 bases between. Looked up from germline, CDR1 is KGHSH and CDR2 is LQKENI. CDR3 sequence reads: CASSPPARGYGYTF. CDR3 nucleotide sequence: TGTGCCAGCTCACCACCGGCACGTGGGTATGGCTACACCTTC.

The V call is TRBV11-1, the J call TRBJ1-3; D is unresolved. CDR1 and CDR2 (germline): SGHAT, FQDESV (reference sequence). Trimming left V 2 bases short and J 2 bases short, with 10 bases between. The CDR3 is 15 amino acids. In DNA, the CDR3 is TGTGCCAGCAGCTTAACCGGGGTTCCTGGAAACACCATATATTTT. Its translation is CASSLTGVPGNTIYF.

This clone was seen a few times. This chain uses TRBV30 with TRBJ1-2, with D perhaps matching TRBD1 (5 bases). Germline loops: CDR1 GTSNPN, CDR2 SVGIG (reference sequence). Trimming cost V 4 bases and J 4 bases, with 16 bases left between them. CDR3 size: 14 residues. This CDR3 is CAWTKPDIGYGYTF. The CDR3 coding sequence is TGTGCCTGGACTAAACCGGACATCGGCTATGGCTACACCTTC.

This clone has just a few counts. The V call is TRBV2, the J call TRBJ1-2; D possibly corresponds to TRBD1 (5 bases). Germline assignment: CDR1 SNHLY and CDR2 FYNNEI. V dropped 3 bases and J dropped 4 bases, with 15 bases sitting between them. The CDR3 consists of 15 residues. CDR3 protein: CASSESRVVVYGYTF. CDR3 DNA sequence: TGTGCCAGCAGTGAGAGCAGGGTGGTTGTCTATGGCTACACCTTC.

This clone was detected only once. The V gene is TRBV4-1, the J gene TRBJ2-1; TRBD2 agrees at 10 bases. Germline CDR1 reads MGHRA; CDR2 reads YSYEKL. This CDR3 contains 11 residues. J was trimmed by 16 bases and V by 3 bases; bases with no gene match: 3. CDR3 in amino acids: CASSQGLAFFF. The CDR3 DNA is TGCGCCAGCAGCCAGGGACTAGCGTTTTTCTTC.

The chain joins TRBV7-8 to TRBJ2-1, with 9 positions matching TRBD1. This CDR3 comprises 15 residues. With 1 base clipped from V and 2 bases from J, the junction kept 0 bases outside the gene matches. The germline V gene has CDR1 SGHVS and CDR2 FQNEAQ. The CDR3 DNA follows: TGTGCCAGCAGCTTAGGACAGGGGGCCTACAATGAGCAGTTCTTC. Encoded protein: CASSLGQGAYNEQFF.

V is TRBV2 and J is TRBJ1-2; D gene uncertain. V was pared by 4 bases and J by 0 bases, with 9 bases between. Germline-derived CDR1 and CDR2 are SNHLY and FYNNEI. The CDR3 loop spans 14 amino acids. DNA of the CDR3: TGTGCCAGCAGTGCGTTACCAGCTAACTATGGCTACACCTTC. Protein: CASSALPANYGYTF.

The rearrangement uses TRBV7-2 and TRBJ1-3; no clear D. Trimming shortened V by 1 base and J by 1 base, and 8 bases separated the two germline ends. The germline V gene has CDR1 SGHTA and CDR2 FQGNSA. This CDR3 is built from 15 residues. The CDR3 spells CASSLVAVSGNTIYF. DNA of the CDR3: TGTGCCAGCAGCTTAGTGGCGGTTTCTGGAAACACCATATATTTT.

The V gene is TRBV4-2, the J gene TRBJ2-7; the D gene is possibly TRBD2 (5 bases). V lost 4 bases to trimming and J lost 3 bases, with 13 bases between them. The CDR3 spans 14 residues. The germline V gene has CDR1 LGHNA and CDR2 YNFKEQ. The CDR3 DNA reads as TGTGCCAGCAGCCCTAGCCAGGATCTCTACGAGCAGTACTTC. Protein product: CASSPSQDLYEQYF.

The V and J genes are TRBV5-6 and TRBJ1-2; D gene ambiguous. Per the germline V gene, CDR1 is SGHDT and CDR2 is YYEEEE. V dropped 0 bases and J dropped 4 bases, with 7 bases sitting between them. This CDR3 comprises 13 residues. This CDR3 reads CASSLGAPYGYTF. The CDR3, as DNA: TGTGCCAGCAGCTTGGGGGCTCCCTATGGCTACACCTTC.

This chain uses TRBV2 with TRBJ1-5, with a possible D match to TRBD1 (5 bases). The CDR3 loop spans 14 amino acids. Trimming stripped 5 bases from V and 5 bases from J, with 13 bases between. Germline V gene data show CDR1 as SNHLY and CDR2 as FYNNEI. The DNA of the CDR3 is TGTGCCAGCAGTTTGATGGGGGGTGATCAGCCCCAGCATTTT. The encoded protein is CASSLMGGDQPQHF.

The chain joins TRBV11-2 to TRBJ2-5, with TRBD2 matching 12 bases. The CDR3 sequence is 15 residues long. V lost 5 bases, J lost 2 bases, and 3 bases stayed unmatched. CDR1 is SGHAT and CDR2 is FQNNGV in the germline V gene. The CDR3 coding sequence is TGTGCCAGCAGCAGGACTAGCGGGGTACAAGAGACCCAGTACTTC. Its translation is CASSRTSGVQETQYF.

The J gene is TRBJ1-6, the V gene TRBV7-9; the D is unclear. This CDR3 comprises 13 residues. The V gene lost 0 bases and the J gene lost 9 bases, with 6 bases spanning the gap. CDR1 is SEHNR, CDR2 FQNEAQ, per germline (reference sequence). The CDR3 bases are TGTGCCAGCAGCTTAGCGGCGACTTCACCCCTCCACTTT. Protein sequence: CASSLAATSPLHF.

The V and J genes are TRBV5-4 and TRBJ2-1, with D possibly TRBD2 on 6 matching bases. V shed 6 bases and J shed 0 bases, with 16 bases lying between them. From germline, CDR1 is SGHNT and CDR2 YYREEE (reference sequence). The CDR3 contains 16 residues. The CDR3, as DNA: TGTGCCAGCACCCGAGCGGGTGGAAGCTCCTACAATGAGCAGTTCTTC. It yields the protein CASTRAGGSSYNEQFF. Based on the CDR3 plus reference TRBV5-4 and TRBJ2-1, the full variable domain is ETGVTQSPTHLIKTRGQQVTLRCSSQSGHNTVSWYQQALGQGPQFIFQYYREEENGRGNFPPRFSGLQFPNYSSELNVNALELDDSALYLCASTRAGGSSYNEQFFGPGTRLTVL.

The chain employs TRBV6-5 and TRBJ1-1; D is perhaps TRBD1 (6 bases). CDR3 length: 15 residues. Germline V gene lookup returns CDR1 MNHEY and CDR2 SVGAGI. V lost 2 bases to trimming and J lost 2 bases, with 12 bases between them. CDR3 in amino acids: CASSYRTDTNTEAFF. The CDR3 nucleotides are TGTGCCAGCAGTTACCGGACAGATACAAACACTGAAGCTTTCTTT.

The CDR3 nucleotides are TGCGCCAGCAGGAGACAGGATGTCGCTGAAGCTTTCTTT. Protein: CASRRQDVAEAFF. This chain uses TRBV5-1 with TRBJ1-1; TRBD1 is a possible D gene (6 bases). V was pared by 5 bases and J by 6 bases, with 14 bases between. Germline V lookup: CDR1 SGHRS, CDR2 YFSETQ. The CDR3 has 13 amino acids.

V usage is TRBV28 and J usage is TRBJ2-3, with D possibly TRBD2 on 6 matching bases. V lost 4 bases and J lost 1, with 9 bases in between. Germline CDR1 and CDR2: MDHEN and SYDVKM. The CDR3 is 14 amino acids. CDR3 DNA sequence: TGTGCCAGCAGTTCCCCGGGAGGCACAGATACGCAGTATTTT. Its protein is CASSSPGGTDTQYF.

The genes are TRBV5-6 and TRBJ1-5; 7 nucleotides agree with TRBD1. CDR3 length: 14 amino acids. Germline V gene data show CDR1 as SGHDT and CDR2 as YYEEEE. The V and J ends lost 2 bases and 2 bases, in that order; junction bases with no gene match: 1. CDR3 amino acids: CASSFTGGNQPQHF. The DNA of the CDR3 is TGTGCCAGCAGCTTCACAGGGGGCAATCAGCCCCAGCATTTT.

The chain couples TRBV4-2 to TRBJ1-5; D not resolved. Per the germline V gene, CDR1 is LGHNA and CDR2 is YNFKEQ. V lost 0 bases, J lost 9 bases, and 9 bases lay in between. This CDR3 contains 13 residues. Here the CDR3 DNA reads TGTGCCAGCAGCCAAGAATTAGTGGGGCCCCAGCATTTT. Translated, it gives CASSQELVGPQHF.

This chain connects TRBV7-9 to TRBJ2-1, with 9 nucleotides matching TRBD2. The germline V gene encodes CDR1 SEHNR and CDR2 FQNEAQ (reference sequence). The trim removed 0 bases at V and 7 bases at J, leaving 7 bases unmatched. The CDR3 runs 16 residues. Here the CDR3 DNA reads TGTGCCAGCAGCTTAGCGCTAGGCGGGGGGGTTAATGAGCAGTTCTTC. Translating gives CASSLALGGGVNEQFF.

The chain joins TRBV19 to TRBJ2-5; D uncertain. Trimming took 11 bases from V and 3 from J, leaving 16 bases between them. Germline values: CDR1 LNHDA, CDR2 SQIVND (reference sequence). The CDR3 spans 13 residues. The CDR3 region is CARLGVGKETQYF. The CDR3 bases are TGTGCCCGCCTTGGGGTTGGGAAAGAGACCCAGTACTTC.